The rows below give T cell receptor beta chains drawn from one sample of a study of metastatic and nonmetastatic thyroid tumors. TCRdb re-called the PCR reads through MiXCR. The data contain around 12,000 clones, 27% of them singletons. What was sequenced was tumor tissue. The receptors were gathered from a female donor with papillary thyroid cancer or a benign thyroid nodule (not recorded which). Some clones in this sample may be carry-over from other donors' samples. Both conserved end residues are part of each CDR3. D genes are given only for firm matches. The listing skips clone size in some rows; elsewhere it reads once, few, many or a size class.

- TRBJ1-2 - TRBV24-1 TGTGCCACCAGTCCCACAAACATTAACTATGGCTACACCTTC CATSPTNINYGYTF
- TRBJ2-7 - TRBV3-1 TGTGCCAGCAGCCAAGGACAGTCCTACGAGCAGTACTTC CASSQGQSYEQYF
- TRBJ2-1 many TRBV7-6 TGTGCCAGCAGCTTAGGGAGCGGCTCCTACAATGAGCAGTTCTTC CASSLGSGSYNEQFF
- TRBJ2-3 - TRBV4-1 TGCGCCAGCAGCCAATCCCACACAGATACGCAGTATTTT CASSQSHTDTQYF
TRBD1 TRBJ2-1 many TRBV28 TGTGCCAGCAGCCCGCTCTCACAGGGGAATGAGCAGTTCTTC CASSPLSQGNEQFF
- TRBJ2-7 - TRBV12-3/TRBV12-4 TGTGCCAGCAGGTCCGACTCTTTCTACGAGCAGTACTTC CASRSDSFYEQYF
- TRBJ2-3 many TRBV19 TGTGCCAGTAGTAAACTGGATAGCACAGATACGCAGTATTTT CASSKLDSTDTQYF
- TRBJ2-3 many TRBV2 TGTGCCAGCAGTGATGGGGTAACCGATACGCAGTATTTT CASSDGVTDTQYF
TRBD2 TRBJ2-3 - TRBV6-5 TGTGCCAGCAGTTACCGGGCGGGGGGCACAGATACGCAGTATTTT CASSYRAGGTDTQYF
- TRBJ2-1 many TRBV12-3/TRBV12-4 TGTGCCAGCAGTTTAGGGCAGGGGAGTCCCAATGAGCAGTTCTTC CASSLGQGSPNEQFF
TRBD1 TRBJ1-5 few TRBV6-2/TRBV6-3 TGTGCCAGCAGGGGACAGTCGTATAGCAATCAGCCCCAGCATTTT CASRGQSYSNQPQHF
- TRBJ2-7 - TRBV5-1 TGCGCCAGCAGCACACCGACGGACTGGGGTGAGGACTCCTACGAGCAGTACTTC CASSTPTDWGEDSYEQYF
- TRBJ1-4 many TRBV10-2 TGCGCCAGCACCGAAGGGTGGGGAGAAAAACTGTTTTTT CASTEGWGEKLFF
- TRBJ2-7 - TRBV6-1 TGTGCCAGCAGTGAAGCGGAGAGCTCCTACGAGCAGTACTTC CASSEAESSYEQYF
- TRBJ1-1 - TRBV4-1 TGCGCCAGCAGCCAAGGGGCGACAGTGGTTAACACTGAAGCTTTCTTT CASSQGATVVNTEAFF
TRBD1 TRBJ1-2 many TRBV2 TGTGCCAGCAGTCCGGACAGGGACGATGGCTACACCTTC CASSPDRDDGYTF
- TRBJ1-3 few TRBV6-2/TRBV6-3 TGTGCCAGCAGTTACGGGGAGACCTCTGGAAACACCATATATTTT CASSYGETSGNTIYF
- TRBJ1-6 medium-sized TRBV7-2 TGTGCCAGCAGCTTAGCAGGCGGGGGTGGAGGCTATAATTCACCCCTCCACTTT CASSLAGGGGGYNSPLHF
- TRBJ2-5 large TRBV12-3/TRBV12-4 TGTGCCAGCAGTTTAGTAGTTCGGGAGACCCAGTACTTC CASSLVVRETQYF
- TRBJ2-7 - TRBV7-2 TGTGCCAGCAGCTTAGTGCCTGAAGCCTACGAGCAGTACTTC CASSLVPEAYEQYF
- TRBJ2-7 - TRBV5-1 TGCGCCAGCAGCCTCGGAGGCGGCACCTACGAGCAGTACTTC CASSLGGGTYEQYF
TRBD2 TRBJ2-7 - TRBV11-2 TGTGCCAGCAGCCGGGGAGGAGGACTAGCGGAACTATACGAGCAGTACTTC CASSRGGGLAELYEQYF
TRBD1 TRBJ1-1 - TRBV7-3 TGTGCCAGCAGCCCGGGACAGGGAAGAGAAGCTTTCTTT CASSPGQGREAFF
- TRBJ1-1 many TRBV5-1 TGCGCCAGCAGCTTGGGGAGTGGGGGGGCAGGGGCTGAAGCTTTCTTT CASSLGSGGAGAEAFF
- TRBJ2-5 many TRBV18 TGTGCCAGCTCACCACGGCGGGCAGAAGCAAAAGAGACCCAGTACTTC CASSPRRAEAKETQYF
- TRBJ2-1 many TRBV7-9 TGTGCCAGCAGCTTTGGTAGGTCTTACAATGAGCAGTTCTTC CASSFGRSYNEQFF
- TRBJ2-7 - TRBV11-1 TGTGCCAGCAGCCCTCACGGACTACCAGGGATGATCTCCTACGAGCAGTACTTC CASSPHGLPGMISYEQYF
- TRBJ1-1 - TRBV3-1 TGTGCCAGCAGCCAAGGACAGGATGGTCAAGCTTTCTTT CASSQGQDGQAFF
- TRBJ2-7 - TRBV19 TGTGCCAGTAGTATTTCCGGGTATGCGTCCTCCTACGAGCAGTACTTC CASSISGYASSYEQYF
TRBD2 TRBJ2-2 many TRBV5-4 TGTGCCAGCAGCTGGGGTGGGACTAGCGGGTCCACCGGGGAGCTGTTTTTT CASSWGGTSGSTGELFF
TRBD1 TRBJ2-7 few TRBV6-1 TGTGCCAGCGGCTGGACAGGAAGCGGCATTTTCTCCTACGAGCAGTACTTC CASGWTGSGIFSYEQYF
TRBD2 TRBJ2-1 medium-sized TRBV19 TGTGCCAGTAGTATACGGAGTCTAGCGGAGATCTACAATGAGCAGTTCTTC CASSIRSLAEIYNEQFF
TRBD1 TRBJ2-4 many TRBV20-1 TGCAGTGCTAGACATCCCTCTCCGACCGGGACAGGGGGCGTGAGAGTCAAAAACATTCAGTACTTC CSARHPSPTGTGGVRVKNIQYF
TRBD2 TRBJ2-2 many TRBV12-3/TRBV12-4 TGTGCCAGCAGACTAGCGGGAGGCCCCGGGGAGCTGTTTTTT CASRLAGGPGELFF
- TRBJ2-1 many TRBV12-3/TRBV12-4 TGTGCCAGCAGTTCCCCACCGGGACAAACCTACAATGAGCAGTTCTTC CASSSPPGQTYNEQFF